The T cell receptor beta chain under discussion was sequenced for a study of cytomegalovirus exposure and HLA in healthy donors. Study-level background: In an earlier analysis, around 120 million unique TCR beta sequences were found from some 200 million T cells. Whole-study findings and limits: A previous analysis found most TCR beta V segments productive roughly 87% or roughly 30% of the time. Presence/absence analyses treated sequencing depth as roughly uniform across donors. Sequencing likely produced, as an artifact, a cluster of highly shared sequence variants.

Details on this clone: Its cognate antigen is unknown.

With 60 Vbeta and 13 Jbeta primers, the PCR was carried out. Only in-frame clones appear in the TCRdb table, and some are missing; sequencing was by immunoSEQ multiplex PCR. This table holds 120,000 or so clones, 81% found once. Germline CDR1 and CDR2: MNHNS and SASEGT. V dropped 4 bases and J dropped 8; count of bases not matched to a gene: 6. The CDR3 is made up of 15 amino acids. Sequencing was performed on PBMCs. The receptor's source is a man aged 18 to 35 in good health and CMV-seropositive. The J gene is TRBJ2-1, the V gene TRBV6-1; TRBD1 matches at 12 bases. This chain's CDR3 is CASSVYRDRGHEQFF. The CDR3 DNA reads TGTGCCAGCAGTGTGTACCGGGACAGGGGGCATGAGCAGTTCTTC.